The rows below give T cell receptor beta chains drawn from one sample of a study of blood T cells in healthy people across ages. TCRdb independently ran MiXCR on the 5' RACE reads; one entry per CDR3 protein. The sample comprises roughly 680,000 distinct CDR3 sequences, about 21% of which are singletons, and about 3.6% rests with the top ten. The sample was blood. The source of these receptors is a man between 65 and 85 years old in good health. Each CDR3 is given with its conserved first and last residue. The D gene is left open where the match is weak. Size is omitted from some rows. Given values are once, few, many or a class for expanded clones.

cdr3_aa | cdr3_nt | d_call | clone_size | j_call | v_call
CAIMGGLGRKSDGYTF | TGTGCCATCATGGGAGGGCTGGGGAGGAAATCGGATGGCTACACCTTC | - | - | TRBJ1-2 | TRBV10-3
CASSLEEWGYNEQFF | TGCGCCAGCAGCTTGGAGGAGTGGGGTTACAATGAGCAGTTCTTC | - | - | TRBJ2-1 | TRBV5-1
CASSRGRREGTDTQYF | TGTGCCAGCAGTAGGGGGCGGCGGGAAGGCACAGATACGCAGTATTTT | - | - | TRBJ2-3 | TRBV6-1
CASSEASSGSYNEQFF | TGTGCCAGCAGTGAAGCTTCTAGCGGGTCGTACAATGAGCAGTTCTTC | TRBD2 | few | TRBJ2-1 | TRBV2
CASSLVMGGPTDTQYF | TGTGCCAGCAGCTTGGTCATGGGAGGGCCAACAGATACGCAGTATTTT | TRBD2 | - | TRBJ2-3 | TRBV5-5
CASSQEWRNEQFF | TGTGCCAGCAGCCAAGAATGGAGAAATGAGCAGTTCTTC | - | few | TRBJ2-1 | TRBV14
CASSSERDIRGKNIQYF | TGTGCCAGCAGTTCAGAGCGGGACATAAGGGGCAAAAACATTCAGTACTTC | - | few | TRBJ2-4 | TRBV28
CASSLGSAGANVLTF | TGTGCCAGCAGCTTAGGTTCGGCTGGGGCCAACGTCCTGACTTTC | - | - | TRBJ2-6 | TRBV7-3
CASSLSGRTHEQYF | TGCGCCAGCAGCTTGAGCGGGAGAACCCACGAGCAGTACTTC | TRBD2 | few | TRBJ2-7 | TRBV5-1
CASSLQIEQFF | TGTGCCAGCAGCTTACAGATTGAGCAGTTCTTC | - | - | TRBJ2-1 | TRBV7-2
CASSPTGVKRYYEQYF | TGTGCCAGTAGTCCGACAGGGGTTAAGCGGTACTACGAGCAGTACTTC | TRBD1 | few | TRBJ2-7 | TRBV19
CSAPTREETQYF | TGCAGTGCCCCGACTAGAGAAGAGACCCAGTACTTC | - | few | TRBJ2-5 | TRBV20-1
CASSFPQLRAYEQYF | TGTGCCAGCAGCTTCCCCCAACTACGAGCCTACGAGCAGTACTTC | - | few | TRBJ2-7 | TRBV7-3
CAWSAGLSTYEQYF | TGTGCCTGGAGTGCGGGACTTTCGACCTACGAGCAGTACTTC | - | - | TRBJ2-7 | TRBV30
CASSLDQGITNEKLFF | TGTGCCAGCAGCTTGGATCAGGGTATTACTAATGAAAAACTGTTTTTT | - | - | TRBJ1-4 | TRBV7-9
CSVTRQGYEQFF | TGCAGCGTTACCAGACAGGGATATGAGCAGTTCTTC | TRBD1 | - | TRBJ2-1 | TRBV29-1
CAWSVRELQFF | TGTGCCTGGAGTGTTCGTGAACTGCAGTTCTTC | - | few | TRBJ2-1 | TRBV30
CAWSRGTNNYGYTF | TGTGCCTGGAGTCGAGGGACGAATAACTATGGCTACACCTTC | - | - | TRBJ1-2 | TRBV30
CSASTREASTDTQYF | TGCAGTGCTAGTACACGGGAGGCCAGTACAGATACGCAGTATTTT | TRBD2 | few | TRBJ2-3 | TRBV20-1
CASSVKGGYTF | TGTGCCAGCAGCGTTAAAGGGGGCTACACCTTC | - | few | TRBJ1-2 | TRBV6-1
CASSLKGGTIGTQYF | TGTGCCAGCAGCTTAAAGGGCGGGACCATAGGGACCCAGTACTTC | - | - | TRBJ2-5 | TRBV7-2
CASSRLGEGEETQYF | TGTGCCAGCAGCCGTCTAGGAGAGGGTGAAGAGACCCAGTACTTC | - | many | TRBJ2-5 | TRBV14
CASSRATSGRKETQYF | TGTGCCAGCAGCCGCGCAACCAGCGGGAGGAAAGAGACCCAGTACTTC | TRBD2 | few | TRBJ2-5 | TRBV3-1
CASSFEHPGAGANVLTF | TGCGCCAGCAGCTTCGAGCACCCCGGGGCTGGGGCCAACGTCCTGACTTTC | - | - | TRBJ2-6 | TRBV5-1
CSARPSGTDTQYF | TGCAGTGCGAGGCCTAGCGGAACAGATACGCAGTATTTT | TRBD2 | few | TRBJ2-3 | TRBV20-1
CSAGGQGTSNKNIQYF | TGCAGTGCGGGGGGACAGGGGACGAGTAACAAAAACATTCAGTACTTC | TRBD1 | few | TRBJ2-4 | TRBV20-1
CASLDQGLAGGGSEQFF | TGTGCCAGCCTAGATCAGGGACTAGCGGGAGGCGGGAGTGAGCAGTTCTTC | TRBD2 | few | TRBJ2-1 | TRBV12-3/TRBV12-4
CANSLGQGGAETQYF | TGCGCCAACAGCCTAGGACAGGGAGGGGCAGAGACCCAGTACTTC | - | few | TRBJ2-5 | TRBV5-1
CASSWGSSGETQYF | TGCGCCAGCAGCTGGGGGTCAAGCGGAGAGACCCAGTACTTC | - | few | TRBJ2-5 | TRBV5-1
CASTRNRPDEQYF | TGTGCCAGTACTAGAAATAGACCCGACGAGCAGTACTTC | - | few | TRBJ2-7 | TRBV12-3/TRBV12-4
CASSYRVKDEQFF | TGTGCCAGCAGTTACAGGGTTAAAGATGAGCAGTTCTTC | - | - | TRBJ2-1 | TRBV6-5
CASSSRPRNEQFF | TGTGCCAGCAGCTCACGACCGCGGAATGAGCAGTTCTTC | - | few | TRBJ2-1 | TRBV7-2
CSAIRAGGNPNEQFF | TGCAGTGCTATTCGAGCGGGGGGGAATCCTAATGAGCAGTTCTTC | TRBD2 | - | TRBJ2-1 | TRBV20-1
CASNQGPSNQPQHF | TGTGCCAGCAACCAAGGTCCTAGCAATCAGCCCCAGCATTTT | - | - | TRBJ1-5 | TRBV3-1
CASNRRDRGYQETQYF | TGTGCCAGCAATCGACGGGACAGGGGATACCAAGAGACCCAGTACTTC | TRBD1 | few | TRBJ2-5 | TRBV12-3/TRBV12-4
CASSSPGSIMEGRDGVATVETQYF | TGTGCCAGCAGCAGCCCCGGCAGCATTATGGAAGGCCGGGACGGGGTAGCGACGGTAGAGACCCAGTACTTC | - | many | TRBJ2-5 | TRBV21-1
CASSLAQGGRDIQYF | TGTGCCAGCAGCTTAGCACAGGGCGGGAGGGACATTCAGTACTTC | TRBD2 | - | TRBJ2-4 | TRBV7-9
CASSQDLAGWEEYNEQFF | TGCGCCAGCAGCCAAGACCTCGCCGGGTGGGAGGAATACAATGAGCAGTTCTTC | - | few | TRBJ2-1 | TRBV4-1
CASSRSGYTDTQYF | TGTGCCAGCAGTCGTAGCGGTTACACAGATACGCAGTATTTT | - | many | TRBJ2-3 | TRBV3-1
CASKFGDSAYEQYF | TGTGCCAGCAAATTTGGGGACTCAGCCTACGAGCAGTACTTC | - | few | TRBJ2-7 | TRBV28
CASSPRRASREQYF | TGTGCCAGCAGCCCGCGTCGTGCGTCGCGCGAGCAGTACTTC | - | - | TRBJ2-7 | TRBV14
CASSLTLNPQETQYF | TGTGCCAGCAGCTTAACGTTAAACCCCCAAGAGACCCAGTACTTC | - | - | TRBJ2-5 | TRBV7-3
CANHSAREDQETQYF | TGTGCCAACCATTCAGCCCGGGAGGACCAAGAGACCCAGTACTTC | TRBD2 | few | TRBJ2-5 | TRBV12-3/TRBV12-4
CASSPRAGVTNQPQHF | TGTGCCAGCAGCCCAAGGGCTGGTGTTACCAATCAGCCCCAGCATTTT | - | - | TRBJ1-5 | TRBV4-2
CASTLDEMGADTQYF | TGTGCCAGCACTCTAGACGAGATGGGAGCAGATACGCAGTATTTT | - | - | TRBJ2-3 | TRBV12-3/TRBV12-4
CAISEQPGNEQFF | TGTGCCATCAGTGAGCAGCCGGGGAATGAGCAGTTCTTC | - | few | TRBJ2-1 | TRBV10-3
CASSYVRVAGVGELFF | TGTGCCAGCAGTTACGTCAGGGTAGCGGGAGTCGGGGAGCTGTTTTTT | TRBD2 | few | TRBJ2-2 | TRBV6-5
CSARTGSYNEQFF | TGCAGTGCCCGGACAGGGTCCTACAACGAGCAGTTCTTC | TRBD1 | - | TRBJ2-1 | TRBV20-1
CASSLDGYGYTF | TGTGCCAGCAGCTTGGACGGCTATGGCTACACCTTC | - | many | TRBJ1-2 | TRBV7-2
CSARDRGDNSPLHF | TGCAGTGCTCGGGACAGGGGGGATAATTCACCCCTCCACTTT | TRBD1 | - | TRBJ1-6 | TRBV20-1
CASSLSIGTRGETQYF | TGTGCCAGCAGTTTATCGATTGGGACCCGGGGGGAGACCCAGTACTTC | - | few | TRBJ2-5 | TRBV27